The rows below give T cell receptor beta chains drawn from one sample of a study of T cells in Graves' hyperthyroidism and ophthalmopathy. TCRdb re-called the multiplex PCR reads with MiXCR, one entry per CDR3 protein. The repertoire holds fewer than 650,000 distinct CDR3 sequences, with 46% as singletons. Sequenced input: peripheral blood or thyroid tissue (not recorded which). These receptors all stem from an adult woman with Graves' disease, either hyperthyroidism or ophthalmopathy (not recorded which). Both conserved end residues are part of each CDR3. The D gene is left open where the match is weak. For some rows the clone size is stated as once, few or many, or as a class when expanded; others skip it.

cdr3_nt: TGTGCCAGCAGATCGACAGGGGCGATAGGAAACACCATATATTTT
cdr3_aa: CASRSTGAIGNTIYF
v_call: TRBV12-3/TRBV12-4
j_call: TRBJ1-3
cdr3_length: 15
d_call: TRBD1
clone_size: many

cdr3_nt: TGTGCCAGCTTCAGCCGGGTGGACACTGAAGCTTTCTTT
cdr3_aa: CASFSRVDTEAFF
v_call: TRBV18
j_call: TRBJ1-1
cdr3_length: 13
d_call: NA
clone_size: few

cdr3_nt: TGTGCCAGCAGTTTTGGGGACCCGAGGAGGGAGCAGTACTTC
cdr3_aa: CASSFGDPRREQYF
v_call: TRBV7-3
j_call: TRBJ2-7
cdr3_length: 14
d_call: NA
clone_size: NA

cdr3_nt: TGTGCCAGCAGCTTACGGCTAGCTTTTCAAGAGACCCAGTACTTC
cdr3_aa: CASSLRLAFQETQYF
v_call: TRBV7-2
j_call: TRBJ2-5
cdr3_length: 15
d_call: NA
clone_size: many

cdr3_nt: TGTGCCACCAATAACAGGGGCGACTCCTACGAGCAGTACTTC
cdr3_aa: CATNNRGDSYEQYF
v_call: TRBV15
j_call: TRBJ2-7
cdr3_length: 14
d_call: TRBD1
clone_size: NA

cdr3_nt: TGTGCCAGCAGCTCAGACCGCGGGAAGGTGCAGTACTTC
cdr3_aa: CASSSDRGKVQYF
v_call: TRBV11-2
j_call: TRBJ2-7
cdr3_length: 13
d_call: NA
clone_size: many

cdr3_nt: TGTGCCAGTAGTATCCAACAGGGAGGCAATCAGCCCCAGTACTTC
cdr3_aa: CASSIQQGGNQPQYF
v_call: TRBV19
j_call: TRBJ2-5
cdr3_length: 15
d_call: NA
clone_size: few

cdr3_nt: TGCAGTACGAGGGCTTACTACGAGCAGTACTTC
cdr3_aa: CSTRAYYEQYF
v_call: TRBV20-1
j_call: TRBJ2-7
cdr3_length: 11
d_call: NA
clone_size: NA

cdr3_nt: TGTGCCAGCAGTTTTTTGGGCCGGACTGAAGCTTTCTTT
cdr3_aa: CASSFLGRTEAFF
v_call: TRBV12-3/TRBV12-4
j_call: TRBJ1-1
cdr3_length: 13
d_call: NA
clone_size: many

cdr3_nt: TGTGCCTGCAGCGTTGTGGCCGTGAACACCGGGGAGCTGTTTTTT
cdr3_aa: CACSVVAVNTGELFF
v_call: TRBV7-8
j_call: TRBJ2-2
cdr3_length: 15
d_call: NA
clone_size: NA

cdr3_nt: TGCAGTGCTACCACAGGGGAACGGGTCAATTCACCCCTCCACTTT
cdr3_aa: CSATTGERVNSPLHF
v_call: TRBV20-1
j_call: TRBJ1-6
cdr3_length: 15
d_call: TRBD1
clone_size: many

cdr3_nt: TGTGCCAGCAGCTTAGAGACAGGGGAAGAGACCCAGTACTTC
cdr3_aa: CASSLETGEETQYF
v_call: TRBV7-8
j_call: TRBJ2-5
cdr3_length: 14
d_call: TRBD1
clone_size: NA

cdr3_nt: TGTGCCAGCAGGCCCACGGGACAGGCTAACTATGGCTACACCTTC
cdr3_aa: CASRPTGQANYGYTF
v_call: TRBV5-4
j_call: TRBJ1-2
cdr3_length: 15
d_call: TRBD1
clone_size: many

cdr3_nt: TGTGCCAGCAGCAGACCAAACACCGGGGAGCTGTTTTTT
cdr3_aa: CASSRPNTGELFF
v_call: TRBV7-9
j_call: TRBJ2-2
cdr3_length: 13
d_call: NA
clone_size: NA

cdr3_nt: TGTGCCAGCAGTGTGACAGGGGGCTCTTCACCCCTCCACTTT
cdr3_aa: CASSVTGGSSPLHF
v_call: TRBV12-3/TRBV12-4
j_call: TRBJ1-6
cdr3_length: 14
d_call: TRBD1
clone_size: many

cdr3_nt: TGTGCCAGCAGCTTGGATCGCGGCGACACCTTC
cdr3_aa: CASSLDRGDTF
v_call: TRBV11-2
j_call: TRBJ1-2
cdr3_length: 11
d_call: NA
clone_size: NA

cdr3_nt: TGTGCCAGCAGTGGGCCGGGACAGGGATCCTACGAGCAGTACTTC
cdr3_aa: CASSGPGQGSYEQYF
v_call: TRBV6-5
j_call: TRBJ2-7
cdr3_length: 15
d_call: TRBD1
clone_size: few

cdr3_nt: TGTGCCAGCAGCGAAGCCGTGAACAGGAGGGGGAACACTGAAGCTTTCTTT
cdr3_aa: CASSEAVNRRGNTEAFF
v_call: TRBV6-1
j_call: TRBJ1-1
cdr3_length: 17
d_call: NA
clone_size: NA

cdr3_nt: TGTGCCAGCAGCTCGACAGGGAGTCCGTATGGCTACACCTTC
cdr3_aa: CASSSTGSPYGYTF
v_call: TRBV7-9
j_call: TRBJ1-2
cdr3_length: 14
d_call: TRBD1
clone_size: many

cdr3_nt: TGCAGCGTTGATTTCCGGAATAACTATGGCTACACCTTC
cdr3_aa: CSVDFRNNYGYTF
v_call: TRBV29-1
j_call: TRBJ1-2
cdr3_length: 13
d_call: NA
clone_size: NA

cdr3_nt: TGTGCCAGTAGTATGCTACGGGGGGACACTGAAGCTTTCTTT
cdr3_aa: CASSMLRGDTEAFF
v_call: TRBV19
j_call: TRBJ1-1
cdr3_length: 14
d_call: NA
clone_size: NA

cdr3_nt: TGTGCCAGCAGCTTAGGCGGGAGGCAGTTCTTC
cdr3_aa: CASSLGGRQFF
v_call: TRBV7-6
j_call: TRBJ2-1
cdr3_length: 11
d_call: TRBD2
clone_size: NA

cdr3_nt: TGTGCCATCAGTGAGGGGGGGCCTACTGAAGCTTTCTTT
cdr3_aa: CAISEGGPTEAFF
v_call: TRBV10-3
j_call: TRBJ1-1
cdr3_length: 13
d_call: NA
clone_size: NA

cdr3_nt: TGCGCCAGCAGCTTGCAGGATATGAATGAAGGACTGTTTTTT
cdr3_aa: CASSLQDMNEGLFF
v_call: TRBV5-1
j_call: TRBJ1-4
cdr3_length: 14
d_call: NA
clone_size: many

cdr3_nt: TGCAGTGCCAGGGGACAGATAAACACTGAAGCTTTCTTT
cdr3_aa: CSARGQINTEAFF
v_call: TRBV20-1
j_call: TRBJ1-1
cdr3_length: 13
d_call: TRBD1
clone_size: NA

cdr3_nt: TGCAGTGCTAGAGATCTCGACAGGGCAAAGGGCTACACCTTC
cdr3_aa: CSARDLDRAKGYTF
v_call: TRBV20-1
j_call: TRBJ1-2
cdr3_length: 14
d_call: TRBD1
clone_size: NA

cdr3_nt: TGTGCCGTCCAAGCAAGAGGGGAATTAGCTAACTATGGCTACACCTTC
cdr3_aa: CAVQARGELANYGYTF
v_call: TRBV10-3
j_call: TRBJ1-2
cdr3_length: 16
d_call: NA
clone_size: few

cdr3_nt: TGTGCCAGCAGTTTTCAGGGTGCGGGTCTACAGCCCCAGCATTTT
cdr3_aa: CASSFQGAGLQPQHF
v_call: TRBV12-3/TRBV12-4
j_call: TRBJ1-5
cdr3_length: 15
d_call: NA
clone_size: many

cdr3_nt: TGTGCCATCAGTGACCCCCGGACAGCCTACTACGAGCAGTACTTC
cdr3_aa: CAISDPRTAYYEQYF
v_call: TRBV10-3
j_call: TRBJ2-7
cdr3_length: 15
d_call: NA
clone_size: NA

cdr3_nt: TGTGCCAGCAGCTTAGGGCGGATCAACAGGGGATCGTGGGAGACCCAGTACTTC
cdr3_aa: CASSLGRINRGSWETQYF
v_call: TRBV11-2
j_call: TRBJ2-5
cdr3_length: 18
d_call: TRBD1
clone_size: NA

cdr3_nt: TGTGCCATCAAGGACAGGGGTAGGAATTCACCCCTCCACTTT
cdr3_aa: CAIKDRGRNSPLHF
v_call: TRBV10-3
j_call: TRBJ1-6
cdr3_length: 14
d_call: TRBD1
clone_size: NA

cdr3_nt: TGTGCCAGTAGAGATCGCAACCGGGGAGGCCGACATGAAAAACTGTTTTTT
cdr3_aa: CASRDRNRGGRHEKLFF
v_call: TRBV19
j_call: TRBJ1-4
cdr3_length: 17
d_call: NA
clone_size: NA

cdr3_nt: TGTGCCAGCGGCACCCTCAAGGGTGATGAAAAACTGTTTTTT
cdr3_aa: CASGTLKGDEKLFF
v_call: TRBV7-9
j_call: TRBJ1-4
cdr3_length: 14
d_call: NA
clone_size: few

cdr3_nt: TGCGCCAGCAGCTTGGCCCAGCGATTGAACACCGGGGAGCTGTTTTTT
cdr3_aa: CASSLAQRLNTGELFF
v_call: TRBV5-1
j_call: TRBJ2-2
cdr3_length: 16
d_call: NA
clone_size: many

cdr3_nt: TGTGCCAGCAGAGAAATGGTAGGGGACACCGGGGAGCTGTTTTTT
cdr3_aa: CASREMVGDTGELFF
v_call: TRBV6-1
j_call: TRBJ2-2
cdr3_length: 15
d_call: NA
clone_size: NA

cdr3_nt: TGTGCCAGCAGCGCCCGCGGGGCAGGGAGCTACAATGAGCAGTTCTTC
cdr3_aa: CASSARGAGSYNEQFF
v_call: TRBV7-3
j_call: TRBJ2-1
cdr3_length: 16
d_call: NA
clone_size: NA

cdr3_nt: TGTGCCACCTCCGCGGTAGCCTCCTACGAGCAGTACTTC
cdr3_aa: CATSAVASYEQYF
v_call: TRBV15
j_call: TRBJ2-7
cdr3_length: 13
d_call: NA
clone_size: few

cdr3_nt: TGTGCCATCAGGGGGGAGGCGCACGCTGAAGCTTTC
cdr3_aa: CAIRGEAHAEAF
v_call: TRBV10-3
j_call: TRBJ2-6
cdr3_length: 12
d_call: NA
clone_size: NA

cdr3_nt: TGTGCCAGCAGTGGGGACACCTCCTACGAGCAGTACTTC
cdr3_aa: CASSGDTSYEQYF
v_call: TRBV2
j_call: TRBJ2-7
cdr3_length: 13
d_call: NA
clone_size: many

cdr3_nt: TGCAGCGTTTCTAGCGGGAGCACGGATACGCAGTATTTT
cdr3_aa: CSVSSGSTDTQYF
v_call: TRBV29-1
j_call: TRBJ2-3
cdr3_length: 13
d_call: TRBD2
clone_size: few

cdr3_nt: TGTGCCAGCTCCGGGGGGGGTAGCAATCAGCCCCAGCATTTT
cdr3_aa: CASSGGGSNQPQHF
v_call: TRBV18
j_call: TRBJ1-5
cdr3_length: 14
d_call: NA
clone_size: few